This T cell receptor beta chain was retrieved from a study of molecular identifiers for immune sequencing clone quantification. Germline CDR1 reads PRHDT; CDR2 reads FYEKMQ (reference sequence). Trimming cost V 5 bases and J 4 bases, with 19 bases left between them. This CDR3 comprises 16 residues. Naive CD8 library inputs spanned roughly 17,000 to 1,100,000 sorted cells and 10%, 30% or 50% RNA. The authors sorted naive CD8 T cells as CD8+CD4-CCR7+CD45RA+. Both previously described methods and listed TCR primers were employed to make bulk TCR libraries. TCRdb reprocessed the PCR reads via MiXCR and lists one record per CDR3 protein. This table holds about 640,000 distinct CDR3 sequences, around 20% found once. In its sample, this clonotype was seen many times.

Source material: naive CD8+ T cells from blood, with Jurkat cell RNA spiked in. The subset denotes: FACS-sorted CD8+CD4-CCR7+CD45RA+ naive T cells. This receptor was taken from a human donor in good health. Some libraries in this study had Jurkat cell RNA spiked in. This chain uses TRBV13 with TRBJ2-3; D is possibly TRBD2 (5 bases). CDR3 DNA sequence: TGTGCCAGCAGCCCTGGTCTTAGCGTGGTTGCAGATACGCAGTATTTT. Amino acids: CASSPGLSVVADTQYF.